The sequence of this T cell receptor beta chain was determined in a study of blood T cell repertoires in COVID-19. Study overall: The study drew acute and convalescent COVID-19 samples from the United States, Italy and Spain.

The CDR3 spans 13 residues. V dropped 7 bases and J dropped 2 bases, with 10 bases sitting between them. CDR1 and CDR2 (germline): MNHEY, SVGAGI. As handled by the study authors: Estimation of nucleated cell counts was performed using reference gene primer amplification. Profiling relied on immunoSEQ multiplex PCR, and the TCRdb table lists in-frame clones only, not all of them. V, J and clone size are taken as reported in that table, and D and trimming were inferred from the DNA itself. The profile shows roughly 260,000 clones, more than 65% of them singletons. The receptor comes from a woman aged 18-30 years with acute or convalescent COVID-19. This chain connects TRBV6-5 to TRBJ2-3; perhaps TRBD2 as D (6 bases). The sample consisted of peripheral blood. Here the CDR3 DNA reads TGTGCCAGCAACCGGGACTCCACAGATACGCAGTATTTT. Amino acid sequence: CASNRDSTDTQYF.